Following are 8 T cell receptor beta chains from one sample sequenced in a study of technical replicates of blood from several donors. Method: immunoSEQ multiplex PCR; TCRdb's copy keeps in-frame clones and lacks some. The table shows approximately 82,000 clones, with 85% to 95% occurring only once. The source material was T cells isolated from PBMCs. The receptors shown here come from a human donor in good health.

This sequence joins TRBV10-1 and TRBJ2-1; 7 nucleotides match TRBD2. Germline CDR1 and CDR2: WNHNN and SYGVQD (reference sequence). This CDR3 comprises 16 residues. Trimming at V came to 4 bases and at J to 0 bases, leaving 6 bases not matched to a gene. This CDR3 is CASSGRLAPSYNEQFF. The CDR3 region has the DNA TGCGCCAGCAGTGGGCGACTAGCACCCTCCTACAATGAGCAGTTCTTC.

This chain joins TRBV7-9 and TRBJ1-6; unclear D gene. V lost 0 bases and J 5 bases, leaving 14 bases between the germline ends. This CDR3 has 17 amino acids. Per the germline V gene, CDR1 is SEHNR and CDR2 is FQNEAQ (reference sequence). The CDR3 DNA reads TGTGCCAGCAGCTTAGCCTGGGTTTCCGGGAATAATTCACCCCTCCACTTT. Translated, it gives CASSLAWVSGNNSPLHF.

The rearrangement uses TRBV30 and TRBJ1-1, with D possibly TRBD1 on 6 matching bases. Per the germline V gene, CDR1 is GTSNPN and CDR2 is SVGIG (reference sequence). V dropped 3 bases and J dropped 5 bases, with 13 bases sitting between them. The CDR3 loop spans 13 amino acids. The CDR3 here is CAWRDRAPTEAFF. The CDR3 DNA follows: TGTGCCTGGAGGGACAGAGCCCCAACTGAAGCTTTCTTT.

This chain joins TRBV5-4 and TRBJ2-5; tentative D call: TRBD1 (6 bases). The germline V gene has CDR1 SGHNT and CDR2 YYREEE (reference sequence). V dropped 5 bases and J dropped 4 bases, with 12 bases sitting between them. The CDR3 spans 13 residues. Here the CDR3 reads CASSWTETETQYF. For the CDR3, the DNA is TGTGCCAGCAGTTGGACAGAGACAGAGACCCAGTACTTC. Full variable domain (rest looked up from reference TRBV5-4 and TRBJ2-5): ETGVTQSPTHLIKTRGQQVTLRCSSQSGHNTVSWYQQALGQGPQFIFQYYREEENGRGNFPPRFSGLQFPNYSSELNVNALELDDSALYLCASSWTETETQYFGPGTRLLVL.

The chain combines TRBV6-1 with TRBJ1-4, with D possibly TRBD1 on 5 matching bases. This CDR3 is 13 amino acids long. Germline V gene sequence: CDR1 MNHNS, CDR2 SASEGT. The V end lost 4 bases, the J end lost 10 bases, and 13 bases lay between the germline ends. CDR3 in DNA: TGTGCCAGCAGTGGGTTATCGGGGGGAAAACTGTTTTTT. Its translation: CASSGLSGGKLFF.

The rearrangement links TRBV9 to TRBJ1-1; D is possibly TRBD1 (5 bases). The V gene's germline CDR1 is SGDLS and CDR2 YYNGEE. Trimming stripped 0 bases from V and 0 bases from J, with 12 bases between. The CDR3 sequence is 16 residues long. The CDR3: CASSVGQSNLNTEAFF. CDR3 coding DNA: TGTGCCAGCAGCGTAGGACAGTCCAATTTGAACACTGAAGCTTTCTTT.

V and J are TRBV4-1 and TRBJ2-3; D may be TRBD2 (6 bases). Germline CDR1 reads MGHRA; CDR2 reads YSYEKL. V was clipped by 0 bases and J by 2 bases, with 12 bases between them. This CDR3 region has 16 residues. The CDR3 sequence is CASSQDPGENTDTQYF. DNA for the CDR3: TGCGCCAGCAGCCAAGACCCGGGGGAGAACACAGATACGCAGTATTTT.

The V and J genes are TRBV13 and TRBJ2-7; 7 bases agree with TRBD1. The germline gives CDR1 PRHDT, CDR2 FYEKMQ (reference sequence). The trim removed 5 bases at V and 3 bases at J, leaving 7 bases unmatched. CDR3 length: 14 amino acids. The DNA of the CDR3 is TGTGCCAGCAGCCCCGGGGACAGTCACTACGAGCAGTACTTC. It is translated as CASSPGDSHYEQYF.